One sample yielded the 20 T cell receptor beta chains listed below, sequenced in a study of blood T cell repertoires in COVID-19. Here immunoSEQ multiplex PCR was the method, and the copy in TCRdb shows in-frame clones only, minus some. The sample shows 250,000 to 300,000 clones, roughly nine tenths of them seen only once. Input material: peripheral blood. These receptors were collected from a woman in her fifties or sixties who had recovered from COVID-19.

The table lists this clone with a count of one. The V call is TRBV9, the J call TRBJ1-6; D call uncertain. CDR3 length: 15 amino acids. V lost 3 bases, J lost 2 bases, and 9 bases lay in between. CDR1 and CDR2 (germline): SGDLS, YYNGEE. The CDR3 spells CASSDGETYNSPLHF. In nucleotides, the CDR3 is TGTGCCAGCAGCGACGGGGAGACCTATAATTCACCCCTCCACTTT.

With respect to this clone: Its ends do not fully match the called genes, so a read error is possible. The CDR3 bases are TGCGCCAGCAGCCAAGATTTACTCTCGATTGCTCCCCCCTTC. Translation gives CASSQDLLSIAPPF. The chain couples TRBV4-1 to TRBJ1-2, with D hard to call. Germline V gene sequence: CDR1 MGHRA, CDR2 YSYEKL. The CDR3 runs 14 residues.

This sequence joins TRBV5-1 and TRBJ1-1, with 9 positions matching TRBD1. Looked up from germline, CDR1 is SGHRS and CDR2 is YFSETQ. V lost 2 bases to trimming and J lost 2 bases; unmatched junction nucleotides: 4. The CDR3 consists of 15 residues. CDR3 protein: CASSLPGQGNTEAFF. The CDR3 DNA is TGCGCCAGCAGCTTACCGGGACAGGGTAACACTGAAGCTTTCTTT.

The chain links TRBV5-1 to TRBJ2-5; no clear D. Germline V gene sequence: CDR1 SGHRS, CDR2 YFSETQ. Trimming removed 4 bases from V and 5 bases from J, with 12 bases in between. CDR3 length: 13 residues. The CDR3 DNA reads TGCGCCAGCAGCGATTACGCCGGGGAGACCCAGTACTTC. This gives the protein CASSDYAGETQYF.

The chain carries TRBV7-9 and TRBJ1-4; D possibly corresponds to TRBD1 (6 bases). The CDR3 is made up of 17 amino acids. Trimming removed 7 bases from V and 5 bases from J, with 23 bases in between. The V gene's germline CDR1 is SEHNR and CDR2 FQNEAQ (reference sequence). CDR3 DNA sequence: TGTGCCAGCACCGAAACAGGGCTCACACCCCGAAATGAAAAACTGTTTTTT. It translates to CASTETGLTPRNEKLFF.

CDR3 in DNA: TGTGCCAGCAGCTTAGACGTGGGGGGGAAGGAGCAGTACTTC. It translates to CASSLDVGGKEQYF. The genes are TRBV7-2 and TRBJ2-7, with 7 positions matching TRBD2. The CDR3 loop spans 14 amino acids. J lost 7 bases, V lost 1 base, and 7 bases had no gene match. Germline CDR1 reads SGHTA; CDR2 reads FQGNSA.

The chain recombines TRBV27 with TRBJ1-6; D unclear. CDR1 MNHEY and CDR2 SMNVEV come from the germline V gene (reference sequence). The V end lost 5 bases, the J end lost 8 bases, and 10 bases lay between the germline ends. The CDR3 runs to 13 residues. CDR3: CASSTRGDSPLHF. The CDR3, as DNA: TGTGCCAGCAGTACCCGGGGAGATTCACCCCTCCACTTT.

V usage is TRBV30 and J usage is TRBJ1-1; maybe TRBD1 (6 bases). V was cut by 1 base and J by 1 base, with 16 bases left in between. Germline CDR1 GTSNPN, CDR2 SVGIG (reference sequence). The CDR3 extends over 16 amino acids. The CDR3 region is CAWSGGVGGQNTEAFF. CDR3 nucleotides: TGTGCCTGGAGTGGGGGGGTGGGGGGGCAGAACACTGAAGCTTTCTTT.

The rearrangement uses TRBV7-2 and TRBJ2-2; D is ambiguous. The CDR3 runs to 12 residues. CDR1 and CDR2 (germline): SGHTA, FQGNSA. V was cut by 3 bases and J by 3 bases, with 2 bases left in between. CDR3: CASSFYTGELFF. Here the CDR3 DNA reads TGTGCCAGCAGCTTCTACACCGGGGAGCTGTTTTTT. Variable domain in full (rest from reference TRBV7-2 and TRBJ2-2): GAGVSQSPSNKVTEKGKDVELRCDPISGHTALYWYRQSLGQGLEFLIYFQGNSAPDKSGLPSDRFSAERTGGSVSTLTIQRTQQEDSAVYLCASSFYTGELFFGEGSRLTVL.

The V and J genes are TRBV6-6 and TRBJ1-1, with D tentatively TRBD1 (6 bases). The CDR3 covers 11 residues. V shed 10 bases and J shed 8 bases, with 14 bases lying between them. Germline CDR1 and CDR2: MNHNY and SVGAGI (reference sequence). The CDR3 bases are TGTGCCACTGGACAGACGTTAGAAGCTTTCTTT. It specifies CATGQTLEAFF.

The V call is TRBV9, the J call TRBJ1-2, with D perhaps matching TRBD1 (5 bases). CDR3 length: 14 amino acids. Trimming shortened V by 3 bases and J by 4 bases, and 13 bases separated the two germline ends. Germline V lookup: CDR1 SGDLS, CDR2 YYNGEE. The CDR3 DNA is TGTGCCAGCAGCGACGGGGGGGTGAGCTATGGCTACACCTTC. The encoded protein is CASSDGGVSYGYTF.

The chain combines TRBV7-8 with TRBJ2-7, with D perhaps TRBD1 (6 bases). CDR1 and CDR2 from the germline V gene are SGHVS and FQNEAQ. The CDR3 consists of 14 residues. Trimming removed 1 base from V and 2 bases from J, with 9 bases in between. CDR3 DNA: TGTGCCAGCAGCTTAGTTACAGGGCCCTACGAGCAGTACTTC. This translates into CASSLVTGPYEQYF.

The chain recombines TRBV6-5 with TRBJ2-6; D remains ambiguous. This CDR3 is built from 15 residues. The V gene lost 6 bases and the J gene lost 0 bases, with 9 bases spanning the gap. Germline V gives CDR1 MNHEY, CDR2 SVGAGI. CDR3 residues: CASRKSYSGANVLTF. Written as DNA, the CDR3 is TGTGCCAGCAGGAAGAGCTACTCTGGGGCCAACGTCCTGACTTTC.

This chain connects TRBV14 to TRBJ1-2; D call uncertain. Germline CDR1 SGHDN, CDR2 FVKESK. Trimming took off 5 bases at V and 1 base at J, with 11 bases between the two ends. This CDR3 is 14 amino acids long. The DNA of the CDR3 is TGTGCCAGCAGCTCAGTACGGGGTAACTATGGCTACACCTTC. Its translation: CASSSVRGNYGYTF.

This clone came up once. CDR3 protein: CATSSDRVNQPQHF. The CDR3 region has the DNA TGTGCCACCAGTTCGGACAGGGTGAATCAGCCCCAGCATTTT. The chain has TRBV24-1 and TRBJ1-5; 8 bases fit TRBD1. The CDR3 covers 14 residues. Per the germline V gene, CDR1 is KGHDR and CDR2 is SFDVKD. V lost 6 bases, J lost 4 bases, and 4 bases stayed unmatched.

The V call is TRBV28, the J call TRBJ2-5; D is possibly TRBD1 (8 bases). In germline, CDR1 is MDHEN, CDR2 SYDVKM. Between the trimmed V and J ends, which lost 2 bases and 5 bases, there was a span of 21 bases. The CDR3 length is 17 residues. This CDR3 is CASSLGTGITSVETQYF. Here the CDR3 DNA reads TGTGCCAGCAGTTTAGGGACAGGAATTACTAGCGTGGAGACCCAGTACTTC. Supplemented by reference TRBV28 and TRBJ2-5, the full variable domain reads DVKVTQSSRYLVKRTGEKVFLECVQDMDHENMFWYRQDPGLGLRLIYFSYDVKMKEKGDIPEGYSVSREKKERFSLILESASTNQTSMYLCASSLGTGITSVETQYFGPGTRLLVL.

Concerning this clone itself: This CDR3 is also generated by other DNA sequences in the sample. The chain has TRBV5-1 and TRBJ2-3; 10 nucleotides match TRBD2. V trimming: 1 base; J trimming: 4 bases; junction bases outside the gene matches: 3. The CDR3 has 15 amino acids. The germline gives CDR1 SGHRS, CDR2 YFSETQ. As DNA, the CDR3 is TGCGCCAGCAGCTTGTCTAGCGGGGGTGCAGATACGCAGTATTTT. Its translation is CASSLSSGGADTQYF.

This CDR3 is CASSRGGGQFF. DNA for the CDR3: TGTGCCAGCAGCCGAGGGGGGGGGCAGTTCTTC. V usage is TRBV7-8 and J usage is TRBJ2-1; a weak D match, TRBD2 (7 bases). The V end lost 5 bases, the J end lost 12 bases, and 11 bases lay between the germline ends. This CDR3 is 11 amino acids long. In germline, CDR1 is SGHVS, CDR2 FQNEAQ.

This clone was seen at least ten times. The chain uses TRBV30 and TRBJ1-2; perhaps TRBD1 as D (5 bases). V shed 0 bases and J shed 8 bases, with 16 bases lying between them. CDR3 length equals 14 residues. Germline V gene data show CDR1 as GTSNPN and CDR2 as SVGIG (reference sequence). CDR3 bases: TGTGCCTGGAGTGTTGGAGGGGCGGCCTGGGGCTACACCTTC. It translates to CAWSVGGAAWGYTF.

The J gene is TRBJ2-5, the V gene TRBV9; no clear D. V was cut by 0 bases and J by 3 bases, with 12 bases left in between. The CDR3 spans 15 residues. The V gene's germline CDR1 is SGDLS and CDR2 YYNGEE. CDR3 residues: CASSVGGSSKETQYF. CDR3 coding DNA: TGTGCCAGCAGCGTAGGCGGTAGCTCTAAAGAGACCCAGTACTTC.